These 15 T cell receptor beta chains were sequenced from one sample in a study of T cells in Graves' hyperthyroidism and ophthalmopathy. RNA transcripts gave rise to amplified TCR beta CDR3 regions. TCR CDR3 underwent first-round RT-PCR with the HTBI primer set. MiXCR was run by TCRdb on the multiplex PCR reads, yielding one entry per CDR3 protein. This table holds 460,000 or so distinct CDR3 sequences, roughly an eighth found once. Sequenced input: blood. The source of these receptors is a woman aged 18 to 35 with Graves' hyperthyroidism.

A few counts support this clonotype. Since a much larger clone is just one base distant, this may be a read error. This rearrangement joins TRBV7-6 to TRBJ1-1, with unresolved D. This CDR3 region has 13 residues. Per the germline V gene, CDR1 is SGHVS and CDR2 is FNYEAQ. Trimming removed 5 bases at V and 5 bases at J, with 12 bases between. Here the CDR3 DNA reads TGTGCCAGCAGCCCCGGACTGAGGACTGAAGCTTTCTTT. It is translated as CASSPGLRTEAFF.

This clonotype was observed a handful of times. The chain combines TRBV19 with TRBJ1-4; D remains ambiguous. Germline CDR1 and CDR2: LNHDA and SQIVND (reference sequence). The CDR3 is 16 residues long. Trimming left V 1 base short and J 3 bases short, with 12 bases between. In DNA form, the CDR3 reads TGTGCCAGTAGTATAGTCAGGCCGAAACCTAATGAAAAACTGTTTTTT. Its translation: CASSIVRPKPNEKLFF.

In its sample, this clonotype was seen a few times. DNA for the CDR3: TGCAGCGTTGTTGGGGACAGGGGTTTTTTTAACTATGGCTACACCTTC. Its protein product is CSVVGDRGFFNYGYTF. This chain joins TRBV29-1 and TRBJ1-2, with 10 bases matching TRBD1. CDR3 length: 16 amino acids. The V gene end was trimmed by 4 bases and the J gene end by 1 base; junction bases not matched to a gene: 9. Germline CDR1 reads SQVTM; CDR2 reads ANQGSEA.

The V gene is TRBV3-1, the J gene TRBJ2-2; 7 nucleotides line up with TRBD2. The CDR3 consists of 15 residues. V gave up 7 bases and J gave up 4 bases; unmatched junction bases: 9. Germline CDR1 LGHDT, CDR2 YNNKEL (reference sequence). DNA of the CDR3: TGTGCCAGCACCCTACTGGGCGGGGGCACCGGGGAGCTGTTTTTT. It specifies CASTLLGGGTGELFF.

This clonotype was counted many times. This chain links TRBV9 with TRBJ2-1; 9 nucleotides line up with TRBD2. Germline CDR1 SGDLS, CDR2 YYNGEE. V was pared by 3 bases and J by 0 bases, with 10 bases of the junction left unmatched. The CDR3 has 18 residues. The CDR3 sequence is CASSALPGSGSSYNEQFF. CDR3 DNA: TGTGCCAGCAGCGCCCTCCCCGGTAGCGGGAGCTCCTACAATGAGCAGTTCTTC.

This clonotype came up many times. This sequence joins TRBV10-3 and TRBJ1-1, with a weak D call TRBD1 (6 bases). The CDR3 length is 15 residues. The V gene's germline CDR1 is ENHRY and CDR2 SYGVKD. Deletions cut 5 bases from V and 0 bases from J, with 13 bases between. CDR3 DNA sequence: TGTGCCATCAGTAGGACAGCAATTATGAACACTGAAGCTTTCTTT. Its protein product is CAISRTAIMNTEAFF.

This clonotype was counted many times. V and J are TRBV6-5 and TRBJ1-1; possible D gene TRBD1, 5 bases. The CDR3 totals 14 residues. Trimming stripped 2 bases from V and 0 bases from J, with 7 bases between. The germline V gene encodes CDR1 MNHEY and CDR2 SVGAGI. The CDR3 DNA follows: TGTGCCAGCAGTTACGGGGACCTGAACACTGAAGCTTTCTTT. As protein: CASSYGDLNTEAFF.

There are a few counts of this clonotype. A much larger clonotype is one base distant, so this may be a read error. The chain employs TRBV11-1 and TRBJ2-1; 9 nucleotides align to TRBD2. Germline V CDR1 and CDR2: SGHAT, FQDESV (reference sequence). There are 13 residues in the CDR3. The CDR3 nucleotides read TGTGCCAGCAGTAGTCTAGCGGGGAATGAGCGGTTCTTC. Translated: CASSSLAGNERFF.

This clonotype has a single count. This sequence may be a read error, since a much larger clone differs from it by one base. The J gene is TRBJ2-2, the V gene TRBV19; weak D call: TRBD2 (5 bases). This CDR3 has 14 amino acids. V lost 6 bases to trimming and J lost 6 bases, with 14 bases between them. CDR1 and CDR2 from the germline V gene are LNHDA and SQIVND (reference sequence). The CDR3 is CASRAGSGAGELFF. In DNA, the CDR3 is TGTGCCAGTAGGGCTGGGAGCGGTGCCGGGGAGCTGTTTTTT.

This clonotype was seen more than once but under ten times. This chain links TRBV6-1 with TRBJ2-7; 7 bases fit TRBD1. The germline CDR1 and CDR2 sequences are MNHNS and SASEGT. The CDR3 covers 14 residues. The J segment lost 2 bases and the V segment lost 5 bases, leaving 6 bases of the junction unmatched. The CDR3 loop reads CASSPEGQPYEQYV. DNA for the CDR3: TGTGCCAGCAGTCCAGAGGGACAGCCCTACGAGCAGTACGTC.

This clonotype was recorded at least ten times. The V and J genes are TRBV10-3 and TRBJ1-1; a possible D gene is TRBD1 (6 bases). V gave up 10 bases and J gave up 3 bases, with 15 bases separating them. The CDR3 sequence is 13 residues long. The germline CDR1 and CDR2 sequences are ENHRY and SYGVKD. For the CDR3, the DNA is TGTGCCACTACACAGGGAGTTGACACTGAAGCTTTCTTT. Protein product: CATTQGVDTEAFF.

This clonotype was observed many times. The J gene is TRBJ1-1, the V gene TRBV5-1, with 9 bases matching TRBD1. The CDR3 spans 15 residues. Germline assignment: CDR1 SGHRS and CDR2 YFSETQ. With 1 base clipped from V and 5 bases from J, the junction kept 6 bases outside the gene matches. CDR3 residues: CASSLSLDRGTEAFF. CDR3 nucleotides: TGCGCCAGCAGCTTGTCACTGGACAGGGGAACTGAAGCTTTCTTT.

This clonotype was seen at least ten times. The rearrangement uses TRBV13 and TRBJ2-1, with 7 nucleotides matching TRBD1. CDR1 is PRHDT, CDR2 FYEKMQ, per germline (reference sequence). There are 15 residues in the CDR3. J gave up 6 bases and V 3 bases, and 8 bases lay outside the gene matches. The CDR3 here is CASSFGQDIGNEQFF. The DNA of the CDR3 is TGTGCCAGCAGCTTCGGACAGGATATTGGCAATGAGCAGTTCTTC.

This clonotype occurred many times. This chain links TRBV11-1 with TRBJ2-1; tentative D call: TRBD1 (6 bases). This CDR3 is built from 16 residues. Per germline, CDR1 SGHAT and CDR2 FQDESV (reference sequence). With 1 base removed from V and 2 bases from J, the gap between germline ends came to 12 bases. CDR3 in amino acids: CASSLEDSYTYNEQFF. DNA of the CDR3: TGTGCCAGCAGCTTAGAGGACAGTTATACCTACAATGAGCAGTTCTTC.

This clonotype came up a few times. V is TRBV29-1 and J is TRBJ2-1, with TRBD2 as a possible D gene (5 bases). The CDR3 has 13 residues. Trimming cost V 7 bases and J 8 bases, with 18 bases left between them. Germline CDR1 reads SQVTM; CDR2 reads ANQGSEA. CDR3 residues: CSGRRTGIDEQFF. DNA of the CDR3: TGCAGCGGACGCAGGACGGGGATAGATGAGCAGTTCTTC.